The next 7 T cell receptor beta chains were all read from a single sample in a study of Graves' ophthalmopathy and Graves' hyperthyroidism. RNA transcripts provided the template for amplifying TCR beta CDR3 regions. In the first round, RT-PCR was carried out with HTBI primers, and a multiplex PCR formed the second round. TCRdb ran MiXCR on the multiplex PCR reads and lists one entry per CDR3 protein. The sample contains around 1.1 million distinct CDR3 sequences, 35% to 40% of which appear only once. The sample consisted of peripheral blood or thyroid tissue (not recorded which). The receptors derive from an adult man with Graves' hyperthyroidism.

In this sample, this clonotype turned up many times. The V and J genes are TRBV7-9 and TRBJ1-1; D remains ambiguous. This CDR3 has 12 residues. Trimming stripped 4 bases from V and 8 bases from J, with 11 bases between. Germline V CDR1 and CDR2: SEHNR, FQNEAQ (reference sequence). CDR3 bases: TGTGCCAGCAGCTCCCCCGTAGGGGAAGCTTTCTTT. This translates into CASSSPVGEAFF.

The V gene is TRBV7-8, the J gene TRBJ1-1; 9 bases are a match to TRBD1. The CDR3 spans 15 residues. Germline CDR1 is SGHVS and CDR2 is FQNEAQ. Trimming cost V 3 bases and J 4 bases; bases outside gene matches: 6. The CDR3 DNA reads TGTGCCAGCAGCTTCTCAGGGGACAGGGTCACTGAAGCTTTCTTT. Translated, it gives CASSFSGDRVTEAFF.

This clonotype was seen a handful of times. The rearrangement joins TRBV6-5 to TRBJ2-7; tentatively, D is TRBD1 or TRBD2 (5 bases each). The CDR3 has 16 residues. Germline V gene data show CDR1 as MNHEY and CDR2 as SVGAGI. The ends were cut back, 4 bases at V and 3 bases at J, with 19 bases in the middle. This CDR3 reads CASSLGPEPGLYEQYF. CDR3 bases: TGTGCCAGCAGTTTAGGCCCGGAGCCGGGGCTCTACGAGCAGTACTTC.

In the case of this clonotype: With a much larger clone just one base away, this may be a read error. This chain uses TRBV7-6 with TRBJ2-5; 11 bases align to TRBD2. In germline, CDR1 is SGHVS, CDR2 FNYEAQ. The CDR3 runs to 16 residues. CDR3 bases: TGTGCCGGCAGCTTAATTAGCGGGAGGGGGCAAGAGACCCAGTACTTC. Translated: CAGSLISGRGQETQYF.

This clonotype has at least ten counts. The J gene is TRBJ2-2, the V gene TRBV29-1; 9 nucleotides match TRBD1. Germline V lookup: CDR1 SQVTM, CDR2 ANQGSEA. Unmatched junction bases numbered 9, after V lost 5 bases and J lost 5 bases. CDR3 length: 15 amino acids. Here the CDR3 reads CSVTGTGITTGELFF. The CDR3 DNA reads as TGCAGCGTTACCGGGACAGGGATAACAACCGGGGAGCTGTTTTTT.

This clonotype has at least ten counts. The chain combines TRBV10-3 with TRBJ2-7; TRBD2 is a possible D gene (5 bases). V lost 4 bases, J lost 2 bases, and 9 bases lay in between. Germline V CDR1 and CDR2: ENHRY, SYGVKD. The CDR3 spans 13 residues. The CDR3 region has the DNA TGTGCCATCAGTGCGGACTTTCCCTACGAGCAGTACTTC. Translating it yields CAISADFPYEQYF.

CDR3 sequence: CATSRDRGFRYSPLHF. Written as DNA, the CDR3 is TGTGCCACCAGCAGGGACAGGGGATTTCGGTATTCACCCCTCCACTTT. The chain recombines TRBV15 with TRBJ1-6; 9 bases map to TRBD1. J gave up 8 bases and V 3 bases, and 8 bases lay outside the gene matches. Germline loops: CDR1 LNHNV, CDR2 YYDKDF (reference sequence). This CDR3 has 16 amino acids.